Listed below are T cell receptor beta chains from one sample, sequenced in a study of shared clonotypes between healthy human individuals. TCRdb's table, derived via immunoSEQ multiplex PCR, lists solely in-frame clones and lacks some. The sample includes under 1,100,000 clones, around 78% seen only once; the top ten take 0.5% to 0.65%. Sequenced material: memory CD4+ T cells from PBMCs. These receptor sequences come from a young man in good health. Some clones in this sample may be carry-over from other donors' samples. CDR3s include the opening cysteine and the closing phenylalanine or tryptophan. A D gene is named only where the DNA matches it firmly. A row's size may be missing; if present it is once, few, many or a size class.

TRBV11-1,15,-,TRBJ2-2,TRBD1,CASSSQGANTGELFF,TGTGCCAGCAGCTCACAGGGGGCGAACACCGGGGAGCTGTTTTTT
TRBV7-2,17,-,TRBJ2-7,TRBD2,CASSFKGGSLGSYEQYF,TGTGCCAGCAGCTTTAAGGGCGGGAGTTTGGGGTCCTACGAGCAGTACTTC
TRBV6-5,13,-,TRBJ1-2,-,CASSPTIYYGYTF,TGTGCCAGCAGTCCAACTATATACTATGGCTACACCTTC
TRBV6-5,15,-,TRBJ2-1,TRBD1,CASRAGQGIYNEQFF,TGTGCCAGCAGAGCGGGACAGGGAATCTACAATGAGCAGTTCTTC
TRBV29-1,13,few,TRBJ2-7,TRBD2,CSTLRTSGSEQYF,TGCAGCACCCTGAGGACTAGCGGGAGCGAGCAGTACTTC
TRBV28,14,-,TRBJ2-3,-,CASSPTGMTDTQYF,TGTGCCAGCAGTCCGACGGGGATGACAGATACGCAGTATTTT
TRBV7-2,13,-,TRBJ2-7,-,CASSLASTGDVYF,TGTGCCAGCAGCTTAGCGTCAACGGGAGACGTGTACTTC
TRBV2,13,-,TRBJ1-2,-,CASSVSIRDGYTF,TGTGCCAGCAGTGTATCAATACGCGATGGCTACACCTTC
TRBV28,13,few,TRBJ1-2,-,CATKRGENYGYTF,TGTGCCACAAAAAGGGGAGAGAACTATGGCTACACCTTC
TRBV27,13,-,TRBJ1-4,TRBD1,CASSFPGQAKLFF,TGTGCCAGCAGTTTCCCCGGACAGGCAAAACTGTTTTTT
TRBV7-3,12,-,TRBJ2-5,-,CASSHPGETQYF,TGTGCCAGCAGCCATCCAGGAGAGACCCAGTACTTC
TRBV19,14,-,TRBJ1-1,-,CATRPRGGDTEAFF,TGTGCCACGAGACCTCGGGGGGGGGACACTGAAGCTTTCTTT
TRBV28,15,few,TRBJ2-7,TRBD1,CASSSQGAFFGQQYF,TGTGCCAGCAGCTCACAGGGGGCCTTCTTCGGGCAGCAGTACTTC
TRBV6-5,15,once,TRBJ2-1,TRBD2,CASRVSGSSYNEQFF,TGTGCCAGCAGGGTTAGCGGGTCTTCCTACAATGAGCAGTTCTTC
TRBV2,14,many,TRBJ2-5,TRBD2,CASSGGLVQETQYF,TGTGCCAGCAGTGGGGGACTAGTACAAGAGACCCAGTACTTC
TRBV29-1,11,-,TRBJ2-5,-,CSVAPQETQYF,TGCAGCGTGGCTCCTCAAGAGACCCAGTACTTC
TRBV15,14,-,TRBJ2-7,TRBD2,CATSKGLDSYEQYF,TGTGCCACCAGCAAGGGACTAGATTCCTACGAGCAGTACTTC
TRBV5-1,14,-,TRBJ2-7,TRBD2,CASSLAAGEYEQYF,TGCGCCAGCAGCTTGGCGGCGGGAGAGTACGAGCAGTACTTC
TRBV29-1,12,once,TRBJ2-3,-,CSVLQGSDTQYF,TGCAGCGTCCTTCAGGGCTCAGATACGCAGTATTTT
TRBV30,14,-,TRBJ2-5,-,CAWSVSLGGETQYF,TGTGCCTGGAGTGTCTCGCTGGGTGGGGAGACCCAGTACTTC
TRBV25-1,13,-,TRBJ1-2,-,CASSLWRFDGYTF,TGTGCCAGCAGTCTCTGGCGGTTCGACGGCTACACCTTC
TRBV28,18,-,TRBJ2-7,TRBD1,CASSTSWDRAYLSYEQYF,TGTGCCAGCAGTACCAGCTGGGACAGGGCATACCTCTCCTACGAGCAGTACTTC
TRBV29-1,12,-,TRBJ2-3,TRBD2,CSETSGTDTQYF,TGCAGCGAGACTAGCGGCACAGATACGCAGTATTTT
TRBV7-2,16,-,TRBJ1-5,TRBD1,CASSLIWDSSNQPQHF,TGTGCCAGCAGCTTAATCTGGGACAGTAGCAATCAGCCCCAGCATTTT
TRBV5-5,13,once,TRBJ2-7,TRBD1,CASSLTGEGEQYF,TGTGCCAGCAGCTTAACAGGGGAAGGCGAGCAGTACTTC
TRBV5-1,13,-,TRBJ2-2,-,CASSLVASGELFF,TGCGCCAGCAGCTTGGTAGCCTCCGGGGAGCTGTTTTTT
TRBV20-1,10,-,TRBJ2-7,-,CSAGTGTQYF,TGCAGTGCTGGAACCGGGACTCAGTACTTC
TRBV20-1,11,-,TRBJ2-5,-,CSAEKAETQYF,TGCAGTGCTGAAAAGGCGGAGACCCAGTACTTC
TRBV5-1,15,-,TRBJ2-5,-,CASSLGAGQEETQYF,TGCGCCAGCAGCTTGGGGGCCGGGCAGGAAGAGACCCAGTACTTC
TRBV28,13,-,TRBJ1-2,-,CASSPGLNYGYTF,TGTGCCAGCAGTCCCGGGCTTAACTATGGCTACACCTTC
TRBV7-2,14,-,TRBJ2-7,-,CASSLGGVSYEQYF,TGTGCCAGCAGCTTAGGGGGCGTTTCCTACGAGCAGTACTTC
TRBV4-1,16,-,TRBJ2-5,TRBD1,CASSHIQGAQSETQYF,TGCGCCAGCAGCCATATTCAGGGGGCTCAATCAGAGACCCAGTACTTC
TRBV28,13,-,TRBJ1-1,-,CASSDQGRVEAFF,TGTGCCAGCAGTGACCAGGGCCGGGTTGAAGCTTTCTTT
TRBV2,13,-,TRBJ1-2,-,CASSEGQGHGYTF,TGTGCCAGCAGTGAAGGGCAGGGCCATGGCTACACCTTC
TRBV5-6,18,-,TRBJ1-3,-,CASSYVASPFYSGNTIYF,TGTGCCAGCAGCTACGTGGCGTCCCCCTTTTACTCTGGAAACACCATATATTTT
TRBV28,15,-,TRBJ1-1,-,CASSPLGVTNTEAFF,TGTGCCAGCAGTCCGCTCGGGGTTACGAACACTGAAGCTTTCTTT
TRBV7-8,16,-,TRBJ1-5,TRBD1,CASSLVNRGNNQPQHF,TGTGCCAGCAGCTTAGTTAACAGGGGTAACAATCAGCCCCAGCATTTT
TRBV30,14,-,TRBJ1-6,TRBD1,CAWTRDRDNSPLHF,TGTGCCTGGACGAGGGACAGGGACAATTCACCCCTCCACTTT
TRBV5-6,15,-,TRBJ2-7,TRBD1,CASSLMEQGNYEQYF,TGTGCCAGCAGCTTGATGGAACAGGGGAACTACGAGCAGTACTTC
TRBV28,15,few,TRBJ1-4,TRBD1,CASSALGQGEEKLFF,TGTGCCAGCTCCGCCCTGGGACAGGGAGAGGAAAAACTGTTTTTT
TRBV28,11,-,TRBJ2-5,-,CASTDQETQYF,TGTGCCAGCACCGATCAAGAGACCCAGTACTTC
TRBV15,17,-,TRBJ1-5,-,CATSRDSWSGVRQPQHF,TGTGCCACCAGCAGAGATAGTTGGAGCGGGGTTCGCCAGCCCCAGCATTTT
TRBV5-1,13,-,TRBJ2-3,TRBD2,CASSSLAGDTQYF,TGCGCCAGCAGCTCCTTAGCGGGGGATACGCAGTATTTT
TRBV30,13,many,TRBJ1-1,TRBD1,CALDRGVNTEAFF,TGTGCCTTAGACAGGGGCGTGAACACTGAAGCTTTCTTT
TRBV5-1,15,many,TRBJ2-2,TRBD1,CASSVQGVNTGELFF,TGCGCCAGCAGCGTCCAGGGGGTGAACACCGGGGAGCTGTTTTTT
TRBV9,14,-,TRBJ1-2,TRBD1,CASSQQGTINGYTF,TGTGCCAGCAGCCAACAGGGGACGATCAATGGCTACACCTTC
TRBV5-1,15,-,TRBJ2-7,-,CASSLEGRTYYEQYF,TGCGCCAGCAGCTTGGAGGGCAGGACTTACTACGAGCAGTACTTC
TRBV9,15,-,TRBJ1-1,-,CASSVEIGGNTEAFF,TGTGCCAGCAGCGTAGAGATAGGAGGGAACACTGAAGCTTTCTTT
TRBV7-8,16,-,TRBJ2-3,TRBD2,CASSLRPRGGTDTQYF,TGTGCCAGCAGCTTGCGCCCTAGGGGAGGGACAGATACGCAGTATTTT
TRBV7-9,14,-,TRBJ2-7,TRBD1,CASSFTGGSYEQYF,TGTGCCAGCAGCTTCACAGGGGGCTCGTACGAGCAGTACTTC
TRBV5-1,16,-,TRBJ2-1,-,CASTPGLPSSYNEQFF,TGCGCCAGCACCCCGGGACTTCCTAGCTCCTACAATGAGCAGTTCTTC